This T cell receptor (beta chain) was observed in a study of cytomegalovirus exposure and HLA in healthy donors. Study-level points and caveats: Specificity of three CMV-associated chains for CMV antigens was verified in vitro. TCR sequences were mostly rare, though some public TCRs occurred in many donors.

As to this clone: As yet, its antigen is unknown.

The length of the CDR3 is 13 residues. Germline V lookup: CDR1 SGHAT, CDR2 FQDESV (reference sequence). Unmatched junction bases numbered 1, after V lost 5 bases and J lost 7 bases. TCRdb's table, derived via immunoSEQ multiplex PCR, lists solely in-frame clones and lacks some. The repertoire holds about 220,000 clones, with over 80% as singletons. The rearrangement joins TRBV11-1 to TRBJ1-4, with TRBD1 matching over 10 bases. The receptor comes from a woman between 18 and 30 years old in good health and CMV-seronegative. Sequencing input: PBMCs. As DNA, the CDR3 is TGTGCCAGCAGCCGGGACAGGGGTGAAAAACTGTTTTTT. This gives the protein CASSRDRGEKLFF.